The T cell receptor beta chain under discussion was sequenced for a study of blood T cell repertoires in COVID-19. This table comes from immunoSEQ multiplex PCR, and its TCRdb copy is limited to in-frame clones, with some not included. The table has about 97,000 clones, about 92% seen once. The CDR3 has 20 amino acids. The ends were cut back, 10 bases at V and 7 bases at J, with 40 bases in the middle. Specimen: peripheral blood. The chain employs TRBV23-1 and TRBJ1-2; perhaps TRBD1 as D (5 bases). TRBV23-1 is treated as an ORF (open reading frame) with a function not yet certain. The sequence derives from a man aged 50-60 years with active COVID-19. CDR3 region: CATPGGWVRYGLGYQSGYTF. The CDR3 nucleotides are TGCGCCACCCCCGGGGGTTGGGTTAGGTATGGTTTGGGTTATCAGAGTGGCTACACCTTC.